One and the same sample provided the 5 T cell receptor beta chains below, sequenced in a study of T cell clonality in common variable immunodeficiency. The repertoire was sequenced with immunoSEQ multiplex PCR; TCRdb's copy has only in-frame clones and lacks some. The sample was found to contain 40,000 to 45,000 clones, and every one recurs. Sequencing was performed on peripheral blood mononuclear cells. The source is a person aged 18 to 70 in good health.

This clone appeared many times. The CDR3 end is not reached by the read, which stops 3 residues before it; the germline J gene fills it in. This chain uses TRBV7-8 with TRBJ2-1; 11 nucleotides agree with TRBD2. The germline V gene encodes CDR1 SGHVS and CDR2 FQNEAQ. The CDR3 contains 16 residues. V shed 7 bases, J shed 5 bases, and the junction held 10 bases outside the gene matches. The CDR3 bases that were read are TGTGCCAGCATGCGCCCCTCGACTAGCGGGAACAATGAG. Protein sequence: CASMRPSTSGNNE. The full CDR3 reads CASMRPSTSGNNEQFF.

Many counts were recorded for this clone. The read falls 3 residues short of the CDR3 end, and the missing part is taken from the germline J gene. V usage is TRBV5-4 and J usage is TRBJ1-1, with a possible D match to TRBD1 (5 bases). The CDR3 totals 13 residues. The V end lost 3 bases, the J end lost 4 bases, and 10 bases lay between the germline ends. Germline V gene data show CDR1 as SGHNT and CDR2 as YYREEE (reference sequence). The DNA read from the CDR3 is TGTGCCAGCAGCTCGTGGGGGGGCACTGAA. Encoded protein: CASSSWGGTE. The full CDR3 is CASSSWGGTEAFF.

This clone occurred many times. The read falls 3 residues short of the CDR3 end, and the missing part is taken from the germline J gene. V gene TRBV2 combines with J gene TRBJ2-7; D possibly corresponds to TRBD1 (5 bases). Germline V lookup: CDR1 SNHLY, CDR2 FYNNEI. The CDR3 contains 17 residues. V lost 6 bases and J lost 0, with 21 bases in between. The CDR3 here is CASRGQGASKASYEQYF. The sequenced part of the CDR3 DNA is TGTGCCAGCAGGGGGCAAGGGGCCTCCAAGGCCTCCTACGAG.

The sample holds a few counts of this clone. The observed sequence ends 3 residues before the CDR3 terminus, with the missing tail filled in from the germline J gene. The V gene is TRBV11-2, the J gene TRBJ2-7, with TRBD1 as a possible D gene (6 bases). Germline V gives CDR1 SGHAT, CDR2 FQNNGV. This CDR3 spans 13 amino acids. Trimming took off 5 bases at V and 1 base at J, with 9 bases between the two ends. CDR3 DNA, as far as it was read: TGTGCCAGCAGCGTTACAGGGTCCTACGAG. Its protein product is CASSVTGSYE. The entire CDR3 protein reads CASSVTGSYEQYF.

Ten or more counts support this clone. The DNA ends 3 residues before the CDR3 does, and the rest of the CDR3 is filled in from the germline J gene. The chain recombines TRBV7-9 with TRBJ2-7; TRBD2 is a possible D gene (7 bases). The CDR3 has 14 residues. CDR1 is SEHNR and CDR2 is FQNEAQ in the germline V gene (reference sequence). Deletions cut 5 bases from V and 0 bases from J, with 11 bases between. The CDR3 loop reads CASSPGGTSYEQYF. CDR3 DNA (partial): TGTGCCAGCAGCCCGGGGGGCACCTCCTACGAG.